The 27 T cell receptor beta chains reported below all come from one sample, sequenced in a study of synovial regulatory T cells in juvenile arthritis. TCRdb keeps only in-frame clones here, not all; method: immunoSEQ multiplex PCR. This repertoire includes some 9,800 clones. The sample comprised Treg cells from blood. Subset here: remaining (HLA-DR-negative) circulating blood Treg cells. The receptors were sampled from a donor aged 2-30 years with juvenile idiopathic arthritis.

The chain recombines TRBV9 with TRBJ1-2. CDR3 length: 13 residues. The protein alone is recorded here. Looked up from germline, CDR1 is SGDLS and CDR2 is YYNGEE. This CDR3 reads CASSPGVGYGYTF.

The rearrangement uses TRBV29-1 and TRBJ2-7; the D call from TCRdb, TRBD1, cannot be confirmed without DNA. There are 13 residues in the CDR3. No DNA has been recorded. Germline assignment: CDR1 SQVTM and CDR2 ANQGSEA. The chain's CDR3 is CSVLGQGLGEQYF.

This sequence joins TRBV15 and TRBJ2-1; with no DNA, the TCRdb D assignment of TRBD1 cannot be verified. This CDR3 spans 16 amino acids. No DNA has been recorded. Germline CDR1 LNHNV, CDR2 YYDKDF (reference sequence). The CDR3 loop is CATSGPGTGGNNEQFF.

This chain links TRBV4-3 with TRBJ1-5; TCRdb returns TRBD1, unconfirmable since there is no DNA. The CDR3 is 15 amino acids. No DNA is listed. Germline CDR1 reads LGHNA; CDR2 reads YSLEER. The CDR3: CASSQAHGRNQPQHF.

The V call is TRBV6-5, the J call TRBJ1-1; the TCRdb D gene call, TRBD1, has no DNA to confirm it. CDR1 is MNHEY and CDR2 is SVGAGI in the germline V gene. The CDR3 length is 14 residues. Only the protein is available. The CDR3 loop reads CASSPQDRRREAFF.

V gene TRBV5-1 combines with J gene TRBJ1-5; TCRdb designates TRBD1, a call that cannot be tested without DNA. The CDR3 is 13 residues long. Only the protein is on record. Germline V gene sequence: CDR1 SGHRS, CDR2 YFSETQ. The CDR3 loop is CASSQGSNQPQHF.

This sequence joins TRBV5-1 and TRBJ2-7. CDR1 SGHRS and CDR2 YFSETQ come from the germline V gene. This CDR3 comprises 14 residues. DNA was not recorded. CDR3 in amino acids: CASSIAGFSYEQYF.

This rearrangement joins TRBV7-2 to TRBJ2-2. The CDR3 has 12 residues. The DNA is unrecorded. Germline V gene lookup returns CDR1 SGHTA and CDR2 FQGNSA. CDR3 loop: CASSSNVGELFF. The variable domain in full, completed from reference TRBV7-2 and TRBJ2-2, reads GAGVSQSPSNKVTEKGKDVELRCDPISGHTALYWYRQSLGQGLEFLIYFQGNSAPDKSGLPSDRFSAERTGGSVSTLTIQRTQQEDSAVYLCASSSNVGELFFGEGSRLTVL.

This chain joins TRBV19 and TRBJ2-1; TCRdb's D gene call, TRBD2, goes unchecked for lack of DNA. Germline CDR1 reads LNHDA; CDR2 reads SQIVND (reference sequence). This CDR3 has 12 residues. No DNA was logged. The CDR3 here is CASSIGQRGQFF.

The chain couples TRBV9 to TRBJ2-7; the TCRdb D gene call, TRBD2, has no DNA to confirm it. The germline gives CDR1 SGDLS, CDR2 YYNGEE. This CDR3 spans 14 amino acids. The DNA sequence is not available. CDR3 sequence: CASSRGTGAYEQYF.

The chain employs TRBV14 and TRBJ2-5; TCRdb returns TRBD1, unconfirmable since there is no DNA. The CDR3 runs 12 residues. DNA for this receptor is not on file. CDR1 and CDR2 from the germline V gene are SGHDN and FVKESK. The CDR3 reads CASSQDRTSKYF.

This clone ranks as medium-sized (0.01 to 0.1%) in terms of frequency. The V and J genes are TRBV30 and TRBJ1-5; checking the TCRdb D call of TRBD1 is not possible without DNA. This CDR3 is built from 13 residues. DNA is not on record. Per the germline V gene, CDR1 is GTSNPN and CDR2 is SVGIG (reference sequence). CDR3 residues: CAWSSVSNQPQHF.

This chain's CDR3 is CASSLDHHSPLHF. The chain couples TRBV5-4 to TRBJ1-6. Germline values: CDR1 SGHNT, CDR2 YYREEE (reference sequence). This CDR3 is built from 13 residues. No DNA is given.

The chain carries TRBV9 and TRBJ1-1; TCRdb selects TRBD1, and the lack of DNA leaves this call unchecked. This CDR3 is 13 amino acids long. Only the protein is available. The germline V gene encodes CDR1 SGDLS and CDR2 YYNGEE. The CDR3 loop reads CASSETLNTEAFF.

The J gene is TRBJ2-7, the V gene TRBV6-5; checking the TCRdb D call of TRBD1 is not possible without DNA. Germline assignment: CDR1 MNHEY and CDR2 SVGAGI. This CDR3 has 15 amino acids. DNA for this receptor is not on file. The CDR3 loop is CASSYRGQGAYEQYF.

V usage is TRBV28 and J usage is TRBJ1-6; the D call from TCRdb, TRBD1, cannot be confirmed without DNA. This CDR3 is 13 amino acids long. No DNA sequence is on record. Germline V gene lookup returns CDR1 MDHEN and CDR2 SYDVKM. The CDR3: CASSLTGNSPLHF.

CDR3 residues: CAWTPEGVFGDSMGYEQYF. V gene TRBV30 combines with J gene TRBJ2-7; TCRdb gives TRBD1 as the D gene, but with no DNA this cannot be confirmed. There are 19 residues in the CDR3. Only the protein is available. CDR1 is GTSNPN, CDR2 SVGIG, per germline (reference sequence).

The chain has TRBV10-3 and TRBJ2-5. Germline CDR1 and CDR2: ENHRY and SYGVKD. CDR3 length: 14 residues. No nucleotide data were recorded. The CDR3 reads CAISDSRSQETQYF.

V is TRBV9 and J is TRBJ2-7; TCRdb returns TRBD2, unconfirmable since there is no DNA. Germline V gene data show CDR1 as SGDLS and CDR2 as YYNGEE. CDR3 length: 14 residues. The entry carries no DNA sequence. CDR3 in amino acids: CASSVGAGNYEQYF.

The chain is built from TRBV29-1 and TRBJ2-5; the TCRdb call, TRBD1, lacks DNA for checking. Per the germline V gene, CDR1 is SQVTM and CDR2 is ANQGSEA. The CDR3 is 15 amino acids. DNA is not recorded here. CDR3 sequence: CSVDRVPGKEETQYF.

The genes are TRBV14 and TRBJ1-2. Germline CDR1 is SGHDN and CDR2 is FVKESK. The CDR3 contains 14 residues. No DNA was logged. The CDR3 is CASSSRTGNYGYTF.

The V call is TRBV18, the J call TRBJ2-5. Germline loops: CDR1 KGHSH, CDR2 LQKENI. This CDR3 has 13 residues. No nucleotide data were recorded. CDR3 sequence reads: CASSPGTQETQYF.

Measured by frequency, this clone is medium-sized (0.01 to 0.1%). The J gene is TRBJ1-3, the V gene TRBV10-2. Germline V gene sequence: CDR1 WSHSY, CDR2 SAAADI. CDR3 size: 13 residues. No DNA sequence is on record. CDR3 protein: CASSERTGNTIYF.

This clone is identified as medium-sized (0.01 to 0.1%) from frequency. This chain connects TRBV5-4 to TRBJ1-1. Germline assignment: CDR1 SGHNT and CDR2 YYREEE (reference sequence). CDR3 size: 14 residues. No DNA sequence is on record. The CDR3 region is CASSPGPMNTEAFF.

The gene calls are TRBV6-1 and TRBJ1-2; without DNA, the TCRdb call of TRBD1 cannot be checked. This CDR3 comprises 15 residues. This entry has no DNA. Germline CDR1 reads MNHNS; CDR2 reads SASEGT. CDR3 region: CASKQGAWGPYGYTF.

The CDR3 reads CASSLYSGTQYF. The rearrangement joins TRBV7-8 to TRBJ2-3; TCRdb indicates TRBD2, and absent DNA this call remains unverified. The CDR3 has 12 residues. DNA for this receptor is not on file. Germline CDR1 and CDR2: SGHVS and FQNEAQ.

The chain carries TRBV18 and TRBJ1-2. The CDR3 extends over 14 amino acids. No DNA is recorded. CDR1 KGHSH and CDR2 LQKENI come from the germline V gene. CDR3 loop: CASSRDAKNYGYTF.